One and the same sample provided the 20 T cell receptor beta chains below, sequenced in a study of T cells after yellow fever vaccination. Via MiXCR, TCRdb re-called the 5' RACE reads, giving one row per CDR3 protein. The sample lists 150,000 to 200,000 distinct CDR3 sequences, about a tenth occurring once. Sequenced material: CD8+ T cells sorted from PBMCs, taken 45 days after the yellow fever booster vaccination. The receptor set was obtained from a man younger than 30 who received the YFV17D yellow fever vaccine.

This chain connects TRBV7-9 to TRBJ2-3; the D gene is possibly TRBD1 (6 bases). This CDR3 comprises 15 residues. Germline lookup yields CDR1 SEHNR and CDR2 FQNEAQ (reference sequence). Trimming stripped 5 bases from V and 1 base from J, with 13 bases between. For the CDR3, the DNA is TGTGCCAGCAGCCCCCGGACAGTCGGCACAGATACGCAGTATTTT. This encodes CASSPRTVGTDTQYF.

The rearrangement joins TRBV6-5 to TRBJ2-2; possible D gene TRBD2, 6 bases. CDR3 length: 15 residues. Germline assignment: CDR1 MNHEY and CDR2 SVGAGI. The V gene lost 0 bases and the J gene lost 5 bases, with 10 bases spanning the gap. CDR3 coding DNA: TGTGCCAGCAGTTACTCGGCGGGGTATACCGGGGAGCTGTTTTTT. Translation: CASSYSAGYTGELFF.

This sequence joins TRBV6-5 and TRBJ1-1, with 10 bases lining up with TRBD1. Germline-derived CDR1 and CDR2 are MNHEY and SVGAGI. Losses at the gene ends were 5 bases for V and 5 bases for J; bases not matched to a gene: 5. The CDR3 is made up of 14 amino acids. The CDR3 DNA reads TGTGCCAGCAGTCAGGGACAGGGGACGACTGAAGCTTTCTTT. Residues: CASSQGQGTTEAFF.

This rearrangement joins TRBV10-3 to TRBJ2-4, with 11 bases matching TRBD2. CDR3 length: 15 amino acids. CDR1 ENHRY and CDR2 SYGVKD come from the germline V gene. V was clipped by 2 bases and J by 3 bases; unmatched bases: 0. The CDR3, as DNA: TGTGCCATCAGTGAGCTAGCGGGGGGCAAAAACATTCAGTACTTC. Translating it yields CAISELAGGKNIQYF.

The table lists this clonotype with many counts. The rearrangement joins TRBV28 to TRBJ2-1; 7 bases fit TRBD1. The CDR3 is made up of 13 amino acids. Germline assignment: CDR1 MDHEN and CDR2 SYDVKM. The trim removed 6 bases at V and 5 bases at J, leaving 4 bases unmatched. The CDR3 loop reads CASRSTGDNEQFF. The CDR3 DNA is TGTGCCAGCAGATCTACAGGGGACAATGAGCAGTTCTTC. The full variable domain, its missing parts supplied by reference TRBV28 and TRBJ2-1, is DVKVTQSSRYLVKRTGEKVFLECVQDMDHENMFWYRQDPGLGLRLIYFSYDVKMKEKGDIPEGYSVSREKKERFSLILESASTNQTSMYLCASRSTGDNEQFFGPGTRLTVL.

This clonotype was recorded many times. V usage is TRBV9 and J usage is TRBJ2-1, with D unclear. The V end was cut by 3 bases, the J end by 5 bases, with 3 bases between. Germline V CDR1 and CDR2: SGDLS, YYNGEE. This CDR3 has 11 amino acids. CDR3 nucleotide sequence: TGTGCCAGCAGCGCCAACAATGAGCAGTTCTTC. It encodes CASSANNEQFF.

This clonotype was seen more than once but under ten times. The chain recombines TRBV7-6 with TRBJ2-1; D uncertain. Germline CDR1 is SGHVS and CDR2 is FNYEAQ. V lost 7 bases and J lost 4, with 14 bases in between. The CDR3 is 14 residues long. The CDR3 loop is CASTKRNGYNEQFF. The CDR3 DNA sequence: TGTGCCAGCACTAAAAGGAATGGGTACAATGAGCAGTTCTTC.

This clonotype has just a few counts. The chain has TRBV4-3 and TRBJ2-1, with D unclear. V was pared by 0 bases and J by 6 bases, with 6 bases between. Germline V lookup: CDR1 LGHNA, CDR2 YSLEER. The CDR3 extends over 13 amino acids. The CDR3 nucleotides are TGCGCCAGCAGCCAAGAGGGGTTCAATGAGCAGTTCTTC. Translated, it gives CASSQEGFNEQFF.

This clonotype has only a few counts. The chain uses TRBV6-1 and TRBJ1-1; D not certain. The CDR3 is 13 residues long. V was cut by 4 bases and J by 6 bases, with 12 bases left in between. CDR1 is MNHNS, CDR2 SASEGT, per germline. The CDR3: CASSAEGSPEAFF. The CDR3 region has the DNA TGTGCCAGCAGTGCCGAAGGGAGCCCTGAAGCTTTCTTT.

This clonotype was observed a few times. CDR3 amino acids: CASSQIDRAYEQYF. The CDR3 nucleotides are TGCGCCAGCAGCCAAATCGACAGAGCCTACGAGCAGTACTTC. This chain connects TRBV4-1 to TRBJ2-7, with D possibly being TRBD1 (5 bases). From germline, CDR1 is MGHRA and CDR2 YSYEKL. The CDR3 is 14 residues long. Trimming shortened V by 2 bases and J by 2 bases, and 10 bases separated the two germline ends.

This clonotype was found many times. The rearrangement joins TRBV27 to TRBJ2-5; D ambiguous. Germline CDR1 reads MNHEY; CDR2 reads SMNVEV (reference sequence). The CDR3 is made up of 13 amino acids. Trimming removed 2 bases at V and 0 bases at J, with 4 bases between. The CDR3 protein is CASSLGDQETQYF. The CDR3 nucleotides are TGTGCCAGCAGTTTAGGGGACCAAGAGACCCAGTACTTC.

V is TRBV12-3 or TRBV12-4 and J is TRBJ1-6; a weak D match, TRBD1 (5 bases). The CDR3 extends over 14 amino acids. V was clipped by 6 bases and J by 2 bases, with 8 bases between them. This chain's CDR3 is CASRRQTYNSPLHF. CDR3 bases: TGTGCCAGCAGAAGACAGACCTATAATTCACCCCTCCACTTT.

This clonotype was detected only a few times. The rearrangement uses TRBV20-1 and TRBJ1-1, with D maybe TRBD1 (5 bases). Deletions cut 2 bases from V and 5 bases from J, with 15 bases between. The germline CDR1 and CDR2 sequences are DFQATT and SNEGSKA (reference sequence). This CDR3 contains 14 residues. CDR3 coding DNA: TGCAGTGCTAGATTCCCTAGGGGAAAAACTGAAGCTTTCTTT. Translating gives CSARFPRGKTEAFF.

The genes are TRBV5-5 and TRBJ1-5, with 8 bases matching TRBD1. J gave up 0 bases and V 0 bases, and 5 bases lay outside the gene matches. The CDR3 extends over 17 amino acids. CDR1 and CDR2 from the germline V gene are SGHKS and YYEKEE (reference sequence). The CDR3 nucleotides are TGTGCCAGCAGCTTGGCCGGGACAGGCTATAGCAATCAGCCCCAGCATTTT. Its translation: CASSLAGTGYSNQPQHF.

This clonotype occurred many times. J is TRBJ1-3 and V is TRBV7-9, with 10 nucleotides matching TRBD1. J gave up 1 base and V 3 bases, and 0 bases lay outside the gene matches. Germline V gene lookup returns CDR1 SEHNR and CDR2 FQNEAQ (reference sequence). The CDR3 has 15 amino acids. CDR3 protein: CASSLDRGSGNTIYF. The CDR3 DNA reads TGTGCCAGCAGCTTGGACAGGGGGTCTGGAAACACCATATATTTT. The full variable domain, completed using reference TRBV7-9 and TRBJ1-3, is DTGVSQNPRHKITKRGQNVTFRCDPISEHNRLYWYRQTLGQGPEFLTYFQNEAQLEKSRLLSDRFSAERPKGSFSTLEIQRTEQGDSAMYLCASSLDRGSGNTIYFGEGSWLTVV.

This clonotype was counted between two and nine times. The J gene is TRBJ2-7, the V gene TRBV14; possible D gene TRBD1, 6 bases. The V and J ends lost 3 bases and 1 base respectively, with 13 bases between them. Looked up from germline, CDR1 is SGHDN and CDR2 is FVKESK. The CDR3 consists of 15 residues. CDR3 nucleotide sequence: TGTGCCAGCAGCCACACGGGACACCGGTCCTACGAGCAGTACTTC. Protein product: CASSHTGHRSYEQYF.

This chain joins TRBV27 and TRBJ2-2; no firm D call. The V end lost 6 bases, the J end lost 7 bases, and 9 bases lay between the germline ends. From germline, CDR1 is MNHEY and CDR2 SMNVEV (reference sequence). This CDR3 contains 12 residues. CDR3 nucleotide sequence: TGTGCCAGCAGGATTTTGGGCGGGGAGCTGTTTTTT. Translated: CASRILGGELFF.

This clonotype was seen many times. The chain recombines TRBV6-6 with TRBJ1-1; D not resolved. V dropped 11 bases and J dropped 4 bases, with 11 bases sitting between them. CDR3 length equals 11 residues. Germline loops: CDR1 MNHNY, CDR2 SVGAGI (reference sequence). CDR3 residues: CAVSAGTEAFF. CDR3 DNA sequence: TGTGCCGTATCCGCAGGCACTGAAGCTTTCTTT.

This clonotype was seen a few times. The chain links TRBV29-1 to TRBJ2-1; the D is unclear. Germline-derived CDR1 and CDR2 are SQVTM and ANQGSEA. Trimming removed 0 bases at V and 4 bases at J, with 4 bases between. This CDR3 has 12 residues. The CDR3: CSVEDAYNEQFF. CDR3 bases: TGCAGCGTTGAAGACGCGTACAATGAGCAGTTCTTC.

This clonotype was counted a few times. V usage is TRBV7-9 and J usage is TRBJ2-7; 9 positions match TRBD1. The CDR3 covers 13 residues. Germline values: CDR1 SEHNR, CDR2 FQNEAQ (reference sequence). J gave up 4 bases and V 5 bases, and 3 bases lay outside the gene matches. DNA of the CDR3: TGTGCCAGCAGCCACAGGGGGCAGTACGAGCAGTACTTC. This gives the protein CASSHRGQYEQYF.